This T cell receptor beta chain comes out of a study of tumor-infiltrating lymphocytes in localized non-small cell lung cancer. The CDR3 contains 12 residues. CDR1 is LNHNV and CDR2 is YYDKDF in the germline V gene (reference sequence). Trimming took 3 bases from V and 5 from J, leaving 8 bases between them. Profiling relied on immunoSEQ multiplex PCR, and the TCRdb table lists in-frame clones only, not all of them. The data contain 15,000 to 20,000 clones, approximately 49% of them seen just once; the ten biggest clones take up roughly 16%. Findings and limits, study-wide: IM1 and IM2 tumors showed no difference in T-cell fraction. Tumor T-cell fraction was not associated with recurrence-free survival.

With regard to this clone: Its antigen remains unknown.

Material for sequencing was lung tumor tissue. The TCR originated in a human donor with non-small cell lung cancer. The chain combines TRBV15 with TRBJ2-7, with D hard to call. The CDR3 DNA follows: TGTGCCACCAGCAGCTCTGGGAACGAGCAGTACTTC. Encoded protein: CATSSSGNEQYF.